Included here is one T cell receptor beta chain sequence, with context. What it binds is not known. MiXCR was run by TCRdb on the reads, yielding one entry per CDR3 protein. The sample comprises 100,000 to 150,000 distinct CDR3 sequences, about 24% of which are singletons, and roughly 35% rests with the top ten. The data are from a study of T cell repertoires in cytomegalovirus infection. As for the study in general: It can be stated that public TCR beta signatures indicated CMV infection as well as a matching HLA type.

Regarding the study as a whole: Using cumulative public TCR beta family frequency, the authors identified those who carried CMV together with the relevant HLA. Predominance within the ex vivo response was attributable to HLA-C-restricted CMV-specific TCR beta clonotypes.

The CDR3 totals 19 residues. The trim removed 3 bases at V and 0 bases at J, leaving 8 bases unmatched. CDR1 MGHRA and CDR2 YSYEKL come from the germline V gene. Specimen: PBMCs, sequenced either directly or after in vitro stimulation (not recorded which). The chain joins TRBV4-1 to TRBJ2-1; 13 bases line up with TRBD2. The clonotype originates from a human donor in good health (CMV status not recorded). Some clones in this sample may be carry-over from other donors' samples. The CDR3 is CASSQRGLAGEDSYNEQFF. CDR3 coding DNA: TGCGCCAGCAGCCAGAGAGGACTAGCGGGAGAAGACTCCTACAATGAGCAGTTCTTC.